This T cell receptor (beta chain) was documented in a study of cytomegalovirus exposure and HLA in healthy donors (dated by TCRdb to about 2017). Some background on the complete study: An earlier analysis of approximately 600 of the donors reported approximately 290 Gb of sequence data and roughly 100 million unique TCR beta sequences from about 179 million T cells. An early release covering approximately 600 HLA-typed donors comprised about 320 gigabases of sequencing data and around 86 million unique TCR sequences. Among the roughly 370 genotyped donors, more than 70% belonged to the genetic ancestry cluster associated with self-reported Caucasian donors. The aim of the study was to test whether cataloging public T cell receptors could identify signatures of past pathogen exposure. Using immunosequencing, the study profiled T cell repertoires from 500 to 800 subjects and related those repertoires to cytomegalovirus serostatus. A separate validation cohort of 90 to 150 different subjects was used in addition to the roughly 670-subject first cohort. To predict cytomegalovirus infection status, the study combined high-throughput TCR immunosequencing, statistical association of individual TCRs with disease status, and machine learning. A later analysis re-analyzed previously published TCR beta repertoires from approximately 700 donors and added high-resolution HLA genotyping to study TCR occurrence patterns. Rather than using new phenotypic data, the later analysis identified candidate immune exposures from TCR beta sequences and from how often those sequences occurred across donors. In an earlier analysis of 587 of the donors, high-throughput TCR beta sequencing was used to judge whether each TCR beta V gene segment behaved as functional or pseudogenic. Donor age, sex, ethnicity and CMV serostatus were compiled together with the repertoire data. A later genetic analysis took genome-wide SNP genotypes for about 55% of the roughly 700 donors and used that subset as a discovery cohort. All discovery cohort repertoires had been generated on a single sequencing platform. Both class I and class II loci were covered by HLA typing, at four-digit resolution. Typing coverage differed by locus: A, B, C, DRB1 and DQB1 were typed in about 620-640 donors, DQA1 in 522, DPA1 in around 610, and DPB1 in approximately 450. Four to six DR-DQ haplotypes were handled as single units for association and clustering because linkage in the cohort was strong. Among roughly 400 genotyped donors of the cohort, an average of approximately 240,000 unique TCR beta nucleotide sequences was sequenced per donor, of which 15% to 20% were non-productive. Broad study findings and their caveats: A later analysis found that most CMV-associated TCR beta chains appeared HLA-restricted, with HLA associations seemingly driven largely by CMV exposure. About 17 rarely observed V segments, including chromosome 9 orphons, were excluded from the earlier analysis of about 500 of the donors because counts were too low. According to the authors, the approach could potentially be generalized to other disease states and immunological phenotypes. A few of the identified cytomegalovirus-associated TCR beta chains were confirmed in vitro to be specific for cytomegalovirus antigens. Linkage disequilibrium might explain the correlated functional status among segregating V segments, but an unknown experimental factor could not be excluded. A later analysis found that HLA-associated TCR beta chains were more clonally expanded and had lower generation probabilities than equally common non-associated chains. In a later analysis, around 15,000 TCR beta sequences were associated with specific HLA alleles at a false discovery rate of 0.05. In a later genetic analysis, a missense DCLRE1C variant was associated with V-gene and J-gene trimming of TCR beta chains, and the association was replicated in an independent cohort. In a later analysis, TCR association rates were found to vary across HLA loci, with the most associated TCRs seen for DRB1 alleles and the fewest for HLA-C alleles. For the cohort, immune exposure information was limited to CMV serostatus. Assigning TCR associations to individual alleles was difficult when HLA alleles, especially DR and DQ, strongly co-occurred. A cluster of highly shared sequence variants was judged likely to represent a technical artifact of the sequencing pipeline. Presence/absence analyses assumed roughly uniform sequencing depth across donors, an assumption that may not hold. While some public TCRs were present in many individuals, most TCR sequences turned up only very rarely across donors. In this cohort, only TCR beta chains were sequenced, and detectable features were limited by the absence of alpha or paired-chain data. In a later genetic analysis, fewer N-insertions in productive TCRs were reported among donors in an Asian-associated ancestry cluster than the approximately 630-donor mean. Because HLA typing was unavailable for some donors at each locus, only the typed subset was used in association tests. The classifier was reported to diagnose cytomegalovirus status with high specificity and sensitivity in both the original and validation cohorts. A further reported finding was that TCR beta sequences accurately predicted the HLA-A and HLA-B alleles for most subjects in the first cohort. Several of the top co-occurrence clusters appeared to be linked to parvovirus B19, influenza, CMV and Epstein-Barr virus, according to a later analysis. The study listed over 150 TCR beta chains as associated with cytomegalovirus. Because the 87-base-pair reads could not distinguish some IMGT-functional V segments, including TRBV6-2 and TRBV6-3, those segments were excluded. In an earlier analysis of over 550 of the donors, most TCR beta V segments were observed in productive rearrangements about 87% or about 30% of the time, broadly matching IMGT annotations.

Regarding this clone: Its antigen remains undetermined. Base-call qualities are not available, and no considerably larger clone is one nucleotide away.

The cohort comprised under 700 healthy bone marrow donors. At the time of sampling, every cohort member was nominally healthy, though immune exposures that went unrecorded were likely present. The donor was CMV seronegative and was included in the group of under 450 seronegative cohort members. Every donor gave a peripheral blood sample, and the peripheral blood mononuclear cells from that sample were used for TCR beta sequencing. Genomic DNA was extracted from the blood cell samples with the Qiagen DNeasy Blood Extraction Kit. Receptor amplification or capture employed the immunoSEQ multiplex PCR assay. The multiplex PCR relied on a mix of 60 forward primers for TCR Vbeta segments and 13 reverse primers for TCR Jbeta segments. The CDR3 region of rearranged TCR beta genes was amplified from genomic DNA with a multiplex PCR assay. Amplified TCR beta libraries were sequenced as 87-base-pair reads on the Illumina HiSeq System. For the original study's pipeline: Across the 500 to 850 repertoires, a later analysis counted approximately 75 million unique TCR beta chains, 9.5 million to 12 million of which were shared by at least two donors. Raw reads were error-corrected and collapsed into unique sequences with a nearest-neighbor algorithm that merged closely related sequences to remove PCR and sequencing errors. V, D and J gene segments were assigned by aligning CDR3 sequences to IMGT reference sequences. For a sequence to be retained, a match of at least six nucleotides to both a V gene segment and a J gene segment was required. A rearrangement was called productive if the CDR3 had no stop codons and remained in frame with V and J, and every other rearrangement was called non-productive. CDR3 was defined according to IMGT convention as the region running from the second conserved V-encoded cysteine to the conserved J-encoded phenylalanine. The earlier analysis of some 540 of the donors excluded any sequence lacking an unambiguous match to a single V gene segment. An earlier analysis of under 750 of the donors called V segments functional above 56.7% productive rearrangements and segregating when the between-donor standard deviation exceeded 5%. A statistical classification framework was built to diagnose cytomegalovirus status from the catalog of TCR beta chain sequences. A later analysis assigned V and J genes by comparing TCR nucleotide sequences with IMGT/GENE-DB human TR gene sequences. The TCRdist pipeline was used in a later analysis to assign CDR3 sequences and most-parsimonious VDJ recombination scenarios. In a later analysis, each TCR beta chain was defined by its CDR3 amino acid sequence together with its V-gene family, and reads without a unique V-gene family were excluded. To address suspected cross-contamination and a sequencing artifact, a later analysis removed 592 highly shared, low-generation-probability nucleotide sequences. For each public chain, a later analysis derived a clonal expansion index from normalized ranks of inferred template counts within each repertoire. In a later analysis, generation probabilities were computed with a VDJ recombination model fitted to out-of-frame rearrangements, and the resulting probabilities were checked against IGoR. In a later analysis, TCR-TCR, TCR-HLA and TCR-CMV co-occurrence was scored with hypergeometric tests, and a repertoire-size bias correction was applied to TCR pairs. In a later analysis, false discovery rates were estimated by permuting HLA or CMV assignments 20 times. In a later analysis, co-occurring TCRs were grouped with DBSCAN, and TCRdist sequence similarity was added when clustering was performed within HLA-allele-positive subsets. Co-occurrence clustering excluded repertoires with fewer than 30,000 or more than 120,000 public chains, plus five with anomalous nucleotide sharing. The table comes from immuneACCESS by way of TCRdb, which keeps in-frame sequences with V and J called. Part of the clones is missing from these tables; in studies checked, under half for an unresolved V gene and the rest for unknown reasons. The D gene and trimming were derived from the DNA, and the V and J assignments and clone size from that table. In all, the sample holds 130,000 to 150,000 clones, and roughly 80% of those were seen once. Approximately 3.6% of the sample is taken by the ten largest.

The junction shows trimming of 3 bases on V and 8 bases on J, plus 4 bases between the germline ends. Measured from the cysteine to the phenylalanine, the CDR3 is 11 residues long. Only CDR3 DNA is held: 33 bases, read in frame from base 1. Based on the germline V gene (reference sequence), the CDR1 and CDR2 sequences are LNHDA and SQIVND. This clonotype originated in a male donor in good health and CMV-seronegative. The chain links TRBV19 with TRBJ1-4; no confident D gene assignment can be made. The source material was PBMCs. The bases are TGTGCCAGTAGTATGCGCGAAAAACTGTTTTTT. Its amino acids are CASSMREKLFF.